The rows below give T cell receptor beta chains drawn from one sample of a study of T cells in Graves' hyperthyroidism and ophthalmopathy. MiXCR was run by TCRdb on the multiplex PCR reads, yielding one entry per CDR3 protein. The sample records under 300,000 distinct CDR3 sequences, about an eighth being singletons. Input material: blood. The receptors here all came from a woman younger than 45 with Graves' hyperthyroidism that later progressed to Graves' ophthalmopathy. Each CDR3 is given without its conserved first and last residue. Each record gives: V gene, J gene, CDR3 protein.

TRBV14	TRBJ1-2	ASSQVNTPPGERGYT
TRBV20-1	TRBJ2-3	SARGQGVRADTQY
TRBV4-3	TRBJ2-2	ASSQVYGSNTGELF
TRBV20-1	TRBJ2-7	SATYLTGYEQY
TRBV15	TRBJ1-2	ATSGDHRAYGYT
TRBV3-1	TRBJ2-4	ARTSGRRNIQY
TRBV30	TRBJ2-2	AWGGGLAGVPGELF
TRBV19	TRBJ1-2	ASSDTGFYGYT
TRBV30	TRBJ1-6	ACGQGSPLH
TRBV19	TRBJ2-7	ASSTSFGGSYEQY
TRBV7-8	TRBJ1-2	ASSSPPGQGIYGYT
TRBV12-3/TRBV12-4	TRBJ2-1	ASSFDGIPYNEQF
TRBV10-3	TRBJ1-2	AISESVSVDYGYT
TRBV30	TRBJ2-2	AWSAETAGELF
TRBV7-3	TRBJ1-2	ASTLNRGESGQGVNGYT
TRBV28	TRBJ1-6	ASSFAGRNNSPLH
TRBV30	TRBJ2-1	AWSVSRANEQF
TRBV7-9	TRBJ1-6	ASIGGAVKNSPLH
TRBV6-1	TRBJ1-3	ASTLTAPSGNTIY
TRBV27	TRBJ1-1	ASSLDRRLNTEAF
TRBV7-9	TRBJ1-1	ASSLVGGHTEAF
TRBV10-3	TRBJ2-7	AISGRDGAGISYEQY
TRBV11-2	TRBJ1-4	ASSVLRGTGEKLF
TRBV2	TRBJ1-4	ASSGTNEKLF
TRBV4-2	TRBJ2-7	ASSQDWAGPLPEQY
TRBV11-1	TRBJ2-4	ASSPWTEGKNIQY
TRBV7-9	TRBJ2-7	ASSPGGEAYEQY
TRBV5-5	TRBJ2-7	ASSLDRARGNYEQY
TRBV2	TRBJ1-5	ASSPPSHSNQPQH
TRBV9	TRBJ2-7	ASSARDRGKYEQY
TRBV5-5	TRBJ1-3	ASRPTANSGNTIY
TRBV27	TRBJ2-7	ASSLLGPGNEQY
TRBV29-1	TRBJ2-1	SVPSSGQGNYNEQF
TRBV11-2	TRBJ2-6	ASSSGFSGANVLT
TRBV6-1	TRBJ1-2	ASSWDRPGYGYT
TRBV28	TRBJ1-5	ASLPGQGAQPQH
TRBV9	TRBJ2-1	ASSVDWVAGSLYNEQF
TRBV7-3	TRBJ2-7	ASSLDWSYEQY
TRBV29-1	TRBJ1-1	SAKINTEAF
TRBV7-8	TRBJ2-1	ASSLVPAGQANEQF
TRBV27	TRBJ2-7	ASSWGVSGVYEQY